This T cell receptor (beta chain) derives from a study of post-analysis software for immune sequencing data. Overall study: The cohort encompassed relapsing-remitting, secondary progressive and progressive-relapsing multiple sclerosis disease courses. Study conclusions and caveats: Patients carried roughly 5 TRBV segments more frequently than controls did, and TRBV5-6, TRBV5-1 and TRBV20-1 were among them.

Carried by the TCR beta cDNA libraries were unique molecular identifiers. MiXCR, run by TCRdb on the PCR reads, gives a single entry per CDR3 protein. This table has fewer than 900,000 distinct CDR3 sequences, around 42% appearing once. Concerning this clonotype itself: Antigen specificity is unknown.

Germline V gene lookup returns CDR1 SGDLS and CDR2 YYNGEE. There are 17 residues in the CDR3. Losses at the gene ends were 0 bases for V and 0 bases for J; bases not matched to a gene: 6. The receptor's source is a girl between 5 and 17 years old with multiple sclerosis. The sequenced sample was blood. This sequence joins TRBV9 and TRBJ2-1, with 7 bases aligning to TRBD2. CDR3 in amino acids: CASSVGEGRTSYNEQFF. As DNA, the CDR3 is TGTGCCAGCAGCGTAGGGGAGGGGCGGACCTCCTACAATGAGCAGTTCTTC.